The rows below give T cell receptor beta chains drawn from one sample of a study of tumor and adjacent non-tumor tissue in lung cancer. MiXCR, applied by TCRdb to the multiplex PCR reads, yields one record per CDR3 protein. The sample records around 71,000 distinct CDR3 sequences, around 70% being singletons. The specimen sequenced was lung tumor tissue. The receptors derive from a woman between 40 and 55 years old with non-small cell lung cancer. Both conserved end residues are part of each CDR3. The D gene is left open where the match is weak. Part of the rows lack a size; the others show once, few, many or a class for expanded clones.

cdr3_length	v_call	j_call	clone_size	d_call	cdr3_aa	cdr3_nt
12	TRBV20-1	TRBJ1-2	many	-	CSAPVDFYGYTF	TGCAGTGCTCCGGTAGACTTCTATGGCTACACCTTC
14	TRBV28	TRBJ2-7	-	-	CASSRPGFDRGQYF	TGTGCCAGCAGCAGACCGGGCTTTGATAGAGGGCAGTATTTC
15	TRBV6-2/TRBV6-3	TRBJ2-2	-	TRBD2	CACRLAGYNTGELFF	TGTGCCTGCAGGCTAGCGGGATATAACACCGGGGAGCTTTTTTTT
14	TRBV28	TRBJ2-1	-	-	CASSLGGTYNEQFF	TGTGCCAGCAGCCTTGGCGGTACCTACAATGAGCAGTTCTTC
15	TRBV20-1	TRBJ1-6	-	-	CSPRNRSGYNSPLHF	TGCAGTCCAAGAAACCGATCAGGTTATAATTCACCCCTCCATTTT
13	TRBV20-1	TRBJ2-7	many	TRBD1	CSARSGQDYEQYF	TGCAGTGCTAGGTCGGGACAGGACTACGAGCAGTACTTC
16	TRBV29-1	TRBJ2-7	-	TRBD1	CSVVQGRDRGYYEQYF	TGCAGCGTTGTACAAGGCCGAGACAGGGGATACTATGAGCAGTACTTC
14	TRBV6-5	TRBJ2-7	many	TRBD1	CASSRLDRTYEQYF	TGTGCCAGCAGTCGGCTGGACAGGACCTACGAGCAGTACTTC
12	TRBV5-1	TRBJ2-1	once	-	CASIGGPHEQFF	TGCGCCAGCATCGGCGGTCCCCATGAGCAGTTCTTC
16	TRBV11-2	TRBJ2-3	few	TRBD2	CTSSLVGGGGIDTQYF	TGTACCAGCAGCTTAGTTGGCGGGGGAGGCATAGATACGCAGTATTTT
18	TRBV20-1	TRBJ2-6	few	-	CSARDRLSTSSGANVLTF	TGCAGTGCTAGAGACCGTCTATCAACCAGCTCTGGGGCCAACGTCCTGACTTTC
12	TRBV6-6	TRBJ2-5	-	-	CASTDISETQYF	TGTGCTAGCACGGATATTTCGGAGACCCAGTACTTC
14	TRBV6-1	TRBJ1-5	-	-	CASSIGISYQPQHF	TGTGCCAGCAGCATAGGGATAAGCTATCAGCCCCAGCATTTT
15	TRBV6-1	TRBJ2-7	-	TRBD1	CVSTELGGFSYEQYF	TGTGTCAGCACTGAATTAGGGGGCTTCTCCTACGAGCAGTACTTC
15	TRBV5-1	TRBJ2-2	few	TRBD2	CASSLGLAGTGELFF	TGCGCCAGCAGCTTGGGACTAGCGGGAACCGGGGAGCTGTTTTTT
15	TRBV6-1	TRBJ2-7	-	-	CASSEATGSWDEKYF	TGTGCCAGCAGTGAAGCTACGGGTTCGTGGGACGAGAAGTACTTC
14	TRBV4-2	TRBJ2-2	-	-	CASSQRLYTGELFF	TGTGCCAGCAGCCAAAGATTATACACCGGGGAGCTGTTCTTT
17	TRBV21-1	TRBJ2-1	-	-	CASSKGRTGAAYNEHFF	TGTGCCAGCAGCAAGGGCAGGACAGGGGCCGCTTACAATGAGCATTTCTTC
17	TRBV11-1	TRBJ2-1	-	-	CASGLRVPLTGDNEQFF	TGTGCCAGCGGCTTAAGAGTCCCGCTGACAGGAGACAATGAACAGTTCTTC
14	TRBV2	TRBJ2-1	-	TRBD2	CASMTSGNYNEQFF	TGTGCCAGCATGACTAGCGGGAATTACAATGAGCAGTTCTTC
17	TRBV6-1	TRBJ2-3	once	-	CASSEALDLSRLDTQNF	TGTGCCAGCAGTGAAGCCCTAGACCTGTCGCGGCTAGATACGCAGAATTTT
14	TRBV6-2/TRBV6-3	TRBJ2-7	many	-	CASSYRSGDYEQYF	TGTGCCAGCAGTTACAGGTCAGGTGACTACGAGCAGTACTTC
13	TRBV12-3/TRBV12-4	TRBJ1-5	-	-	CVRSFGADQPQHF	TGTGTCAGGAGTTTCGGGGCAGATCAGCCCCAGCATTTT
16	TRBV11-2	TRBJ2-3	few	TRBD2	CASSFRNASGTDMQYF	TGTGCCAGCAGCTTCCGTAATGCTAGCGGCACAGATATGCAGTATTTT
14	TRBV29-1	TRBJ1-2	many	TRBD1	CSVEGLGQGYGYTF	TGCAGCGTTGAAGGTCTTGGACAGGGATATGGCTACACCTTC
15	TRBV7-2	TRBJ2-5	-	TRBD2	CASSLRTSETETQYF	TGTGCCAGCAGCCTCCGGACTAGTGAAACAGAGACCCAATACTTC
13	TRBV7-3	TRBJ2-5	-	-	CASSPGVRDTQYF	TGTGCCAGCAGCCCAGGGGTTCGGGATACCCAGTACTTC
16	TRBV11-3	TRBJ2-3	-	-	CTSSSSGGAGTDTQYF	TGTACCAGCAGCTCGAGTGGGGGGGCGGGCACAGATACGCAGTATTTT
21	TRBV14	TRBJ2-1	-	TRBD2	CDSSQGPRPGLSKSSYNEEFF	TGTGACAGCAGCCAAGGCCCCCGCCCGGGACTATCGAAAAGCTCCTACAATGAGGAGTTCTTC
15	TRBV10-3	TRBJ2-5	many	-	CAIKSDRRFEETQYF	TGTGCCATCAAATCTGACAGGAGGTTCGAAGAGACCCAGTACTTC
17	TRBV6-2/TRBV6-3	TRBJ2-7	many	TRBD1	CASSFHPSGQKIYEQYF	TGTGCCAGCAGTTTTCACCCCTCGGGACAGAAGATCTACGAGCAGTACTTC
14	TRBV12-3/TRBV12-4	TRBJ2-7	many	TRBD1	CASSFRGRPYEQYF	TGTGCCAGCAGTTTTAGGGGGCGGCCCTACGAGCAGTACTTC
12	TRBV10-2	TRBJ2-7	-	-	CASSVRINEQYF	TGTGCCAGTAGCGTCAGGATCAACGAGCAGTACTTC
15	TRBV5-1	TRBJ2-3	many	-	CASSPGQRGTDTQYF	TGCGCCAGCAGCCCGGGACAAAGGGGCACAGATACGCAGTATTTT